This T cell receptor beta chain is from a study of T cells after yellow fever vaccination. General observations from the study: Abundant bulk-derived clonotypes could contaminate FACS-sorted repertoires. Across the CD4 and CD8 compartments, a small share of clonotypes was present in both. Boosting was followed by the reappearance of most primary-vaccination clones (around 95% CD4, about 90% CD8).

This clonotype has more than one count but fewer than ten. Its antigen is as yet unknown. In making TCR cDNA, 5'RACE template switching added a universal primer site and UMIs to it. TCRdb fed the 5' RACE reads into MiXCR, producing one record per CDR3 protein. The repertoire holds about 300,000 distinct CDR3 sequences, roughly 8.7% seen once, with 3% to 4% in the top ten. Germline values: CDR1 ENHRY, CDR2 SYGVKD. CDR3 size: 14 residues. The junction had 4 bases not matched to a gene; V was cut back by 1 base and J by 6 bases. This chain connects TRBV10-3 to TRBJ2-7, with 9 bases aligning to TRBD1. The receptor was isolated from a man in his late teens or twenties who received the YFV17D yellow fever vaccine. This sample comprised CD4+ T cells sorted from PBMCs, obtained 5 days after the yellow fever booster vaccination. The CDR3 loop reads CAISELGQGLEQYF. CDR3 nucleotides: TGTGCCATCAGTGAGTTGGGACAGGGACTCGAGCAGTACTTC.